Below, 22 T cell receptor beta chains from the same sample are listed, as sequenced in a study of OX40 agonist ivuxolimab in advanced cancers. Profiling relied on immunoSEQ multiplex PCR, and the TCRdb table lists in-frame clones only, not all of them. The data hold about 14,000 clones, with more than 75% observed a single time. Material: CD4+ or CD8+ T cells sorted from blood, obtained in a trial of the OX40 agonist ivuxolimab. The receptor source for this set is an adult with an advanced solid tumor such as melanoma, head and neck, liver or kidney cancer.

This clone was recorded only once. The CDR3 DNA follows: TGTGCCAGCACGGGACTAGCGGGAGGGAGATACGAGCAGTACTTC. It yields the protein CASTGLAGGRYEQYF. The gene calls are TRBV28 and TRBJ2-7; 16 nucleotides align to TRBD2. The CDR3 sequence is 15 residues long. J lost 4 bases, V lost 7 bases, and 4 bases had no gene match. Looked up from germline, CDR1 is MDHEN and CDR2 is SYDVKM.

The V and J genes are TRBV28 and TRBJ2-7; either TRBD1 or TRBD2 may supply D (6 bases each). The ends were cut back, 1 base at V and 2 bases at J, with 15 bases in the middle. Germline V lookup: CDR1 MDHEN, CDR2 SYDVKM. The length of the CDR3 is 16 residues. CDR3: CASSLYPGGLTYEQYF. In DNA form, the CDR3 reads TGTGCCAGCAGTTTATACCCCGGGGGCCTCACCTACGAGCAGTACTTC.

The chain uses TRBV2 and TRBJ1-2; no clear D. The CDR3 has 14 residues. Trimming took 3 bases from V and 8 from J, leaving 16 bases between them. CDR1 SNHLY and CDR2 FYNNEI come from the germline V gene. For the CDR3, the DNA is TGTGCCAGCAGTGACCGGACGCTATTAGGGGGCTACACCTTC. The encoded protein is CASSDRTLLGGYTF.

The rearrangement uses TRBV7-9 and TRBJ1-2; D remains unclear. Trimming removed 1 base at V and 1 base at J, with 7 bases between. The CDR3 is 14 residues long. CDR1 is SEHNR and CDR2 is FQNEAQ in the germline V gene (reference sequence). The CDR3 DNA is TGTGCCAGCAGCTTAGGTGGACTTAACTATGGCTACACCTTC. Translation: CASSLGGLNYGYTF.

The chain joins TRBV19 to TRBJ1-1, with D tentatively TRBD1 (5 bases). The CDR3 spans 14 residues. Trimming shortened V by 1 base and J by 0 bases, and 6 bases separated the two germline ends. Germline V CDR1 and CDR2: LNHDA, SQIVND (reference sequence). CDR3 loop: CASSIGGVNTEAFF. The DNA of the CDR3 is TGTGCCAGTAGTATAGGGGGGGTGAACACTGAAGCTTTCTTT.

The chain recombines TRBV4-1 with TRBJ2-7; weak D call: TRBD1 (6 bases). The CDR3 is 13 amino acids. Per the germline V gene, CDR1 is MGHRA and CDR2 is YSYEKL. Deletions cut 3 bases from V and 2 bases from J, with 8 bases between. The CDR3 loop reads CASSHGDTYEQYF. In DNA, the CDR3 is TGCGCCAGCAGCCACGGGGACACCTACGAGCAGTACTTC.

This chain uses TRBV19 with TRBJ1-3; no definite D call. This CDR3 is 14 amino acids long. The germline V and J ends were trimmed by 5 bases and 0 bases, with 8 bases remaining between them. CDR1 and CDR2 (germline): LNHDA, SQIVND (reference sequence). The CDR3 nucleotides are TGTGCCAGTAGTCCGGGAAACTCTGGAAACACCATATATTTT. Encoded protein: CASSPGNSGNTIYF. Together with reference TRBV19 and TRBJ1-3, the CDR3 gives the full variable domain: DGGITQSPKYLFRKEGQNVTLSCEQNLNHDAMYWYRQDPGQGLRLIYYSQIVNDFQKGDIAEGYSVSREKKESFPLTVTSAQKNPTAFYLCASSPGNSGNTIYFGEGSWLTVV.

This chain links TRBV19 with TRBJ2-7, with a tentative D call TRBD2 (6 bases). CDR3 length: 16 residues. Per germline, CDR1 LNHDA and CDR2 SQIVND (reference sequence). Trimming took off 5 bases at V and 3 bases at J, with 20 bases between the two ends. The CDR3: CASSPRGGSPVYEQYF. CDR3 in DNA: TGTGCCAGTAGTCCCCGGGGAGGAAGCCCCGTCTACGAGCAGTACTTC.

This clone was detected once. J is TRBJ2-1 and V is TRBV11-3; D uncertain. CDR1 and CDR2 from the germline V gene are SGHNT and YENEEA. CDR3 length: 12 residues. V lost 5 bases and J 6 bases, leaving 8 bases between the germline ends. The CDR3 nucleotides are TGTGCCAGCAGCACGGGCCCCAATGAGCAGTTCTTC. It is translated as CASSTGPNEQFF. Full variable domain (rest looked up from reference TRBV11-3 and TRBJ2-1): EAGVVQSPRYKIIEKKQPVAFWCNPISGHNTLYWYLQNLGQGPELLIRYENEEAVDDSQLPKDRFSAERLKGVDSTLKIQPAELGDSAVYLCASSTGPNEQFFGPGTRLTVL.

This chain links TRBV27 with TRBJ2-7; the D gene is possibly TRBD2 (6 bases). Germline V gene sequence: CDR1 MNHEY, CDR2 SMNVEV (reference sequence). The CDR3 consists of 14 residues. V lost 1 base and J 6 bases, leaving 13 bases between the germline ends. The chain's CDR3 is CASSLFGGSGEQYF. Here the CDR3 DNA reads TGTGCCAGCAGTTTATTTGGAGGGTCGGGCGAGCAGTACTTC.

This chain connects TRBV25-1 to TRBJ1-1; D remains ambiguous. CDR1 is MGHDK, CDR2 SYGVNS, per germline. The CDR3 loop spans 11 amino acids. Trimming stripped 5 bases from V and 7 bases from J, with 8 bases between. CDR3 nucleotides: TGTGCCAGCAGTTTACAGTTTGAAGCTTTCTTT. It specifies CASSLQFEAFF.

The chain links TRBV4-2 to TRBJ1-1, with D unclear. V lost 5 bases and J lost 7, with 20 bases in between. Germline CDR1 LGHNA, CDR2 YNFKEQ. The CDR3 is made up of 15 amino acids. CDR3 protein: CASSLAGPGKNEAFF. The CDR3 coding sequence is TGTGCCAGCAGCTTGGCCGGACCGGGGAAAAATGAAGCTTTCTTT.

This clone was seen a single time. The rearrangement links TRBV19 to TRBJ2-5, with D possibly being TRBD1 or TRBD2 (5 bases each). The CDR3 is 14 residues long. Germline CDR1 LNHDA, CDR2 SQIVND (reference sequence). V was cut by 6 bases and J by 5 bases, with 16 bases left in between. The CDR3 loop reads CASSPTRDGETQYF. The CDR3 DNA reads TGTGCCAGTAGCCCGACGAGGGACGGGGAGACCCAGTACTTC.

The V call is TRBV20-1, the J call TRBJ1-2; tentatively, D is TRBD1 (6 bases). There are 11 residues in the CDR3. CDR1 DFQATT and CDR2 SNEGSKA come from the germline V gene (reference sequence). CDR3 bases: TGCGCATCCAGGGGTAACTATGGCTACACCTTC. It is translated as CASRGNYGYTF.

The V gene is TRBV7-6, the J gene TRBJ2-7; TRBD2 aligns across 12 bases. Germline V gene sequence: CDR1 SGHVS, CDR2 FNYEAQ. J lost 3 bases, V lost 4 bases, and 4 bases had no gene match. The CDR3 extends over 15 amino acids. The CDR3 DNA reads TGTGCCAGCAGCTCCGGGACTAGCGGGCTCTACGAGCAGTACTTC. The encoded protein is CASSSGTSGLYEQYF. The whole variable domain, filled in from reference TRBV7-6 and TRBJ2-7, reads GAGVSQSPRYKVTKRGQDVALRCDPISGHVSLYWYRQALGQGPEFLTYFNYEAQQDKSGLPNDRFSAERPEGSISTLTIQRTEQRDSAMYRCASSSGTSGLYEQYFGPGTRLTVT.

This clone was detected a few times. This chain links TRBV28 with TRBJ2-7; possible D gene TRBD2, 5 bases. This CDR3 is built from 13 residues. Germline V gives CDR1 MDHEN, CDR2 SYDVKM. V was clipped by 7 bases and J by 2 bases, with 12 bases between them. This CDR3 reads CASKRTGTYEQYF. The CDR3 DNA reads TGTGCCAGCAAAAGGACGGGGACCTACGAGCAGTACTTC.

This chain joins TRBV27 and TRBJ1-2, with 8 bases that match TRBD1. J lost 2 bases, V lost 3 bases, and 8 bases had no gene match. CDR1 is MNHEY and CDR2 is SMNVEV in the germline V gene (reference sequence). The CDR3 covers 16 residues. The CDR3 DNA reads TGTGCCAGCAGTTTGGCAGGGGGCCCCGGGAACTATGGCTACACCTTC. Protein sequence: CASSLAGGPGNYGYTF.

CDR3 in amino acids: CSSSGEIYNEQFF. The CDR3, as DNA: TGCAGCTCTTCAGGTGAAATTTACAATGAGCAGTTCTTC. V and J are TRBV29-1 and TRBJ2-1; D uncertain. The CDR3 contains 13 residues. The V and J ends lost 8 bases and 4 bases respectively, with 15 bases between them. Germline V gene lookup returns CDR1 SQVTM and CDR2 ANQGSEA.

The CDR3 sequence is CASSPDRVSYGYTF. CDR3 coding DNA: TGCGCCAGCAGCCCGGACAGGGTCTCCTATGGCTACACCTTC. J is TRBJ1-2 and V is TRBV5-1; 8 nucleotides agree with TRBD1. The CDR3 has 14 amino acids. J lost 4 bases, V lost 4 bases, and 6 bases had no gene match. Germline loops: CDR1 SGHRS, CDR2 YFSETQ.

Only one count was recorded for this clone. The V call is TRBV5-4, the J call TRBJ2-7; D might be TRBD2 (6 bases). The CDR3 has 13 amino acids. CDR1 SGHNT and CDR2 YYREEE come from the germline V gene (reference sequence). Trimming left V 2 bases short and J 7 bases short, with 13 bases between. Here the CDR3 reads CASSLGDGGEQYF. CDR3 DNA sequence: TGTGCCAGCAGCTTAGGTGATGGGGGGGAGCAGTACTTC.

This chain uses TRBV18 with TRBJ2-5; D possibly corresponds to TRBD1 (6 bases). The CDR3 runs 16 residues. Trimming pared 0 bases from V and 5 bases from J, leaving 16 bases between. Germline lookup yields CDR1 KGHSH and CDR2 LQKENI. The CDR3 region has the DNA TGTGCCAGCTCACCACCCCAACGACAGGTCGAGGAGACCCAGTACTTC. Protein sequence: CASSPPQRQVEETQYF.

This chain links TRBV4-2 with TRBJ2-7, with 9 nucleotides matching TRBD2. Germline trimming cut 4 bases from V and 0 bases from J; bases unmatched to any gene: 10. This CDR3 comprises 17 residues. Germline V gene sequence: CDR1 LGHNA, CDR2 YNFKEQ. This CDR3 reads CASSLLTSGETSYEQYF. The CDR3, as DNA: TGTGCCAGCAGCCTCCTGACTAGCGGAGAAACCTCCTACGAGCAGTACTTC.